This paragraph reports one TCR beta chain. Its antigen is still unknown. The CDR3 sequence is 12 residues long. Germline lookup yields CDR1 SNHLY and CDR2 FYNNEI. V lost 6 bases to trimming and J lost 2 bases, with 7 bases between them. Some clones are missing from TCRdb's copy, which holds only in-frame ones; the method was immunoSEQ multiplex PCR. The sample has about 82,000 clones, over 80% seen once. This entry belongs to a study of siplizumab effects on memory and regulatory T cells. Points from the study as a whole: It seemed that naive T cells were more diverse than memory cells and were major contributors to the alloresponse.

Sequencing was performed on Tregs sorted from blood. The sequence came from a human donor in good health. This chain links TRBV2 with TRBJ1-2; D gene uncertain. CDR3 nucleotides: TGTGCCAGCAGGGCAAACAACTATGGCTACACCTTC. Translated, it gives CASRANNYGYTF.